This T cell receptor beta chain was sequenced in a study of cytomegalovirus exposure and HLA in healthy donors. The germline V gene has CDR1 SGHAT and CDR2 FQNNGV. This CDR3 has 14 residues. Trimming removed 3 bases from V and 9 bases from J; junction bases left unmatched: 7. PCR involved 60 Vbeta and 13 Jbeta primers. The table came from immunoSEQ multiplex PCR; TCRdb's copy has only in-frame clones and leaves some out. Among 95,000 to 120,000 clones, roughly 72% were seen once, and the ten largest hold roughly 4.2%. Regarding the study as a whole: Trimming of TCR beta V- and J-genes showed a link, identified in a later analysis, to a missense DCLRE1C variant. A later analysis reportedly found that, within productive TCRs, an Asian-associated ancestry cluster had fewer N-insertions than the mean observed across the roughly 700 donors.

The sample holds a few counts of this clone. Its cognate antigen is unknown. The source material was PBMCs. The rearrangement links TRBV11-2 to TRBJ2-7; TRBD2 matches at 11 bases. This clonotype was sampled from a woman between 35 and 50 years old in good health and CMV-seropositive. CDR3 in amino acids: CASSLIAGGLVQYF. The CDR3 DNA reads TGTGCCAGCAGCTTGATAGCGGGGGGGCTTGTGCAGTACTTC.